This T cell receptor (beta chain) stems from a study of shared clonotypes between healthy human individuals. Background on the study: Donors consisted of a couple of women and a few men between 18 and 49.

This clone was observed many times. Germline CDR1 and CDR2: SGHRS and YFSETQ. The V and J ends lost 3 bases and 4 bases respectively, with 16 bases between them. This CDR3 region has 15 residues. Donors were healthy HIV-negative adults without recently reported acute infections or vaccinations. Ten immunoSEQ deep assay plates were used by the authors to sequence unsorted PBMC DNA. Assay used: immunoSEQ multiplex PCR; TCRdb lists only in-frame clones, some missing. The table records 550,000 to 600,000 clones, 70% to 80% of them present only once. The rearrangement uses TRBV5-1 and TRBJ2-5; D call uncertain. The origin of this receptor is a woman aged 40 to 50 in good health. Some clones in this sample may be carry-over from other donors' samples. The sample comprised PBMCs. CDR3 coding DNA: TGCGCCAGCAGCTCCCTGGGGTTTCCCTCAGAGACCCAGTACTTC. Protein sequence: CASSSLGFPSETQYF.